This TCR beta chain was observed in a study of blood T cell repertoires in COVID-19 (TCRdb year 2020). About the study as a whole: Samples from collaborators originated in the United States, Italy and Spain and spanned both the acute and convalescent phases of COVID-19. Sample metadata almost always included a de-identified subject ID, COVID-19 status, age in years and sex. The material from the prospective study consisted of cDNA or gDNA derived from T cells, B-cell-depleted T cells, or PBMCs. The repertoires were made available in a free public database intended to serve as a resource for research on the immune response to SARS-CoV-2. The dataset comprised deeply sampled blood TCRbeta repertoires from subjects exposed to, actively infected with, or recovered from COVID-19. Where available, HLA class I and class II types were obtained from metadata supplied by the sample provider rather than from assay-based typing. The samples were drawn from the first 160 participants of the ongoing ImmuneRACE study and from 1,254 subjects provided by 6 global collaborators. Results and caveats for the whole study, not just this receptor: The quantity of clinical and demographic metadata differed by source and by participant and was supplied without curation.

The CDR3 numbers 15 residues from cysteine through phenylalanine. Of all the DNA, just the CDR3 is kept, 45 bases in frame from base 1. Each collaborating institution followed its own protocols to collect whole blood in K2EDTA tubes. Collaborator samples were shipped for TCRbeta analysis as frozen whole blood, isolated PBMCs, or DNA extracted from either sample type. Turning to this clone: Its antigen is not yet known. Base qualities are not provided; no much larger clone lies one nucleotide away.

TCRbeta CDR3 regions were amplified from genomic DNA by means of the immunoSEQ Assay, a bias-controlled multiplex PCR. On the authors' methods: Nucleated cell counts per sample were estimated from amplification of reference gene primers within the assay. To quantify the absolute abundance of each unique TCRbeta CDR3 rearrangement, sequence reads were collapsed and filtered. For each sample, productive Simpson clonality was calculated as the square root of Simpson's diversity index across productive rearrangements. The table was pulled from immuneACCESS by TCRdb, which kept in-frame rearrangements only. Such tables lose some clones; where checked, under half of the loss comes from unresolved V genes, and the rest has no known cause. That table gives V, J and clone size, and the DNA gave D and trimming. Present in this sample are nearly 95,000 clones, around four fifths of which were seen just once. The ten largest clones add up to approximately 15% of the sample.

The chain is assembled from TRBV21-1 and TRBJ1-5. TRBV21-1 is labeled a pseudogene. This receptor was identified in a human donor in a cohort sampled during active COVID-19. The sequencing sample was made of peripheral blood. The nucleotide sequence is given as TGTGCCAGCACCACCCGGTGGGAGAACAATCAGCCCCAGCATTTT. Translation gives CASTTRWENNQPQHF.